Listed here are 13 T cell receptor beta chains from one sample, sequenced in a study of graft-versus-host responses after intestinal transplantation (dated by TCRdb to 2020 to 2022). Libraries were built with the immunoSEQ multiplex PCR assay. In its TCRdb copy, this immuneACCESS table keeps in-frame sequences only and misses some clones. Where compared with another copy, unresolved V genes explain less than half of these, and the others have no known cause. The sample table holds around 19,000 clones, of which roughly 37% were seen once. About 0.99% of the sample comes from the top ten. What this sample's time point label stands for: cells obtained before transplantation from donor or recipient. The input for sequencing was alloreactive CD4+ T cells from a mixed lymphocyte reaction culture, taken before intestinal transplant. Per the publication, the cell subset or site label means: CFSE-low proliferating T cells sorted from roughly 6-day pre-transplant mixed lymphocyte reaction (GvH or HvG direction). These receptors all stem from a human patient who received an intestinal transplant.

The chain joins TRBV15 to TRBJ2-3, with D tentatively TRBD1 (5 bases). Germline V gives CDR1 LNHNV, CDR2 YYDKDF (reference sequence). Deletions cut 0 bases from V and 8 bases from J, with 12 bases between. The CDR3 covers 14 residues. CDR3 region: CATSRDISRGTQYF. CDR3 bases: TGTGCCACCAGCAGAGATATTAGTAGGGGTACGCAGTATTTT.

The J gene is TRBJ2-1, the V gene TRBV7-8; weak D call: TRBD2 (5 bases). The CDR3 is 14 amino acids. Germline CDR1 SGHVS, CDR2 FQNEAQ. Trimming stripped 1 base from V and 6 bases from J, with 10 bases between. DNA for the CDR3: TGTGCCAGCAGCTTAGGGCTAGCAAGCAATGAGCAGTTCTTC. Its translation is CASSLGLASNEQFF.

The sample holds a few counts of this clone. This sequence joins TRBV4-2 and TRBJ1-5; weak D call: TRBD1 (5 bases). V gave up 0 bases and J gave up 6 bases, with 12 bases separating them. Germline V gene lookup returns CDR1 LGHNA and CDR2 YNFKEQ. The CDR3 has 15 amino acids. The CDR3: CASSQEGGAGQPQHF. The CDR3 bases are TGTGCCAGCAGCCAAGAGGGAGGGGCTGGTCAGCCCCAGCATTTT.

The chain uses TRBV19 and TRBJ1-1, with a possible D match to TRBD1 (6 bases). The CDR3 sequence is 13 residues long. The V end was cut by 6 bases, the J end by 0 bases, with 8 bases between. Per germline, CDR1 LNHDA and CDR2 SQIVND (reference sequence). The CDR3 bases are TGTGCCAGTAGACAGGGTCTGAACACTGAAGCTTTCTTT. Protein: CASRQGLNTEAFF.

The chain joins TRBV11-3 to TRBJ2-6; D ambiguous. This CDR3 comprises 16 residues. With 2 bases removed from V and 0 bases from J, the gap between germline ends came to 8 bases. Per the germline V gene, CDR1 is SGHNT and CDR2 is YENEEA. CDR3 DNA: TGTGCCAGCAGCTTACGCGGAAACTCTGGGGCCAACGTCCTGACTTTC. Its protein is CASSLRGNSGANVLTF.

This chain connects TRBV2 to TRBJ1-5; a possible D gene is TRBD1 (6 bases). Germline loops: CDR1 SNHLY, CDR2 FYNNEI. This CDR3 has 15 amino acids. V lost 3 bases and J lost 4, with 13 bases in between. The CDR3 nucleotides read TGTGCCAGCAGTGAGGGGGCGGGGAAAAATCAGCCCCAGCATTTT. It yields the protein CASSEGAGKNQPQHF.

CDR3 nucleotide sequence: TGTGCCAGTAGTATTGTTAGGGGCACCGGGGAGCTGTTTTTT. Encoded protein: CASSIVRGTGELFF. The V call is TRBV19, the J call TRBJ2-2; tentatively, D is TRBD1 (5 bases). V was clipped by 3 bases and J by 4 bases, with 9 bases between them. The CDR3 is made up of 14 amino acids. CDR1 is LNHDA and CDR2 is SQIVND in the germline V gene (reference sequence).

The J gene is TRBJ2-5, the V gene TRBV5-1; 8 bases agree with TRBD2. This CDR3 region has 15 residues. V trimming: 4 bases; J trimming: 4 bases; junction bases outside the gene matches: 9. Germline CDR1 SGHRS, CDR2 YFSETQ. CDR3 bases: TGCGCCAGCAGCCCGGCCTCGGGGGGGGGAGAGACCCAGTACTTC. Translation: CASSPASGGGETQYF. Variable domain in full (rest from reference TRBV5-1 and TRBJ2-5): KAGVTQTPRYLIKTRGQQVTLSCSPISGHRSVSWYQQTPGQGLQFLFEYFSETQRNKGNFPGRFSGRQFSNSRSEMNVSTLELGDSALYLCASSPASGGGETQYFGPGTRLLVL.

This clone was counted a few times. The chain employs TRBV5-1 and TRBJ2-3; D gene unclear. The V and J ends lost 4 bases and 0 bases respectively, with 9 bases between them. Germline CDR1 is SGHRS and CDR2 is YFSETQ. There are 14 residues in the CDR3. The CDR3 coding sequence is TGCGCCAGCAGCCCGTCTTCTAGCACAGATACGCAGTATTTT. Residues: CASSPSSSTDTQYF.

The CDR3 nucleotides are TGTGCCAGCACGTCTGGGGCCAACGTCCTGACTTTC. Its translation: CASTSGANVLTF. The J gene is TRBJ2-6, the V gene TRBV25-1; no clear D gene. V gave up 7 bases and J gave up 1 base, with 2 bases separating them. The CDR3 spans 12 residues. Germline V lookup: CDR1 MGHDK, CDR2 SYGVNS.

This clone occurred a few times. The chain carries TRBV7-2 and TRBJ1-2; D might be TRBD1 (5 bases). Germline V CDR1 and CDR2: SGHTA, FQGNSA. The CDR3 extends over 15 amino acids. V was shortened by 5 bases and J by 4 bases, with 17 bases between the two germline ends. This chain's CDR3 is CASSPTGLRRYGYTF. CDR3 coding DNA: TGTGCCAGCAGCCCGACGGGACTAAGGCGCTATGGCTACACCTTC.

In its sample, this clone was seen a few times. The chain employs TRBV6-5 and TRBJ1-6; no reliable D call. V gave up 7 bases and J gave up 9 bases, with 10 bases separating them. The CDR3 spans 12 residues. Germline CDR1 is MNHEY and CDR2 is SVGAGI. CDR3 amino acids: CASMAVGSPLHF. The DNA for the CDR3 is TGTGCCAGCATGGCTGTAGGTTCACCCCTCCACTTT.

V gene TRBV18 combines with J gene TRBJ2-3, with D unclear. The V end was cut by 3 bases, the J end by 0 bases, with 16 bases between. Germline V CDR1 and CDR2: KGHSH, LQKENI. The CDR3 has 17 residues. The CDR3 sequence is CASSPLRTSTSTDTQYF. The CDR3 bases are TGTGCCAGCTCACCTCTCAGGACCAGCACTAGCACAGATACGCAGTATTTT.